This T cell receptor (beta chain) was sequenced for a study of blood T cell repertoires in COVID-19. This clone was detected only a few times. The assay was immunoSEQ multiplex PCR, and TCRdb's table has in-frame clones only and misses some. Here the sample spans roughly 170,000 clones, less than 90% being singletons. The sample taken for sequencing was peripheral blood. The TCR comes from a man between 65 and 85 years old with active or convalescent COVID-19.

The chain's CDR3 is CASSLVGTGNYEQYF. In DNA form, the CDR3 reads TGTGCCAGCAGCTTAGTAGGGACAGGGAACTACGAGCAGTACTTC. This chain connects TRBV7-9 to TRBJ2-7, with 9 bases that match TRBD1. The CDR3 spans 15 residues. V lost 1 base and J lost 3; bases outside the gene matches: 4. Germline assignment: CDR1 SEHNR and CDR2 FQNEAQ (reference sequence).